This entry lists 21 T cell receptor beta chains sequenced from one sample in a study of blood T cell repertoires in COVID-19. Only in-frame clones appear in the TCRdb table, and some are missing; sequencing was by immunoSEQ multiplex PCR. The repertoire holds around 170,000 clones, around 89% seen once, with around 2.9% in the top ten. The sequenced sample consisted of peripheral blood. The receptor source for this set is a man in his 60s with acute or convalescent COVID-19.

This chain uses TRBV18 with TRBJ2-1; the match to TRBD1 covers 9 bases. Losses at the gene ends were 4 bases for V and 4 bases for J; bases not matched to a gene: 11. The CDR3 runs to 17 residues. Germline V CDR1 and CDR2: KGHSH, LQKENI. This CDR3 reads CASSQAGTGLGYNEQFF. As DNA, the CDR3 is TGTGCCAGCTCACAGGCAGGGACAGGGTTGGGATACAATGAGCAGTTCTTC.

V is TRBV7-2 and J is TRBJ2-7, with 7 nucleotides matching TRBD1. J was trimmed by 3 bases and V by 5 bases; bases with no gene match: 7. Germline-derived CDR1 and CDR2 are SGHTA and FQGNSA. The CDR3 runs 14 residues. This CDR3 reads CASSPPGGGYEQYF. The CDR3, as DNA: TGTGCCAGCAGCCCGCCAGGGGGTGGCTACGAGCAGTACTTC.

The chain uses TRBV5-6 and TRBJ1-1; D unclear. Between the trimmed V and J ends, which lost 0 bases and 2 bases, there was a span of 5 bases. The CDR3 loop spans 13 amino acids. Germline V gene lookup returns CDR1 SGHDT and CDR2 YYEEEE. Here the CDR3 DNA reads TGTGCCAGCAGCTTGGACAGCAACACTGAAGCTTTCTTT. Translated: CASSLDSNTEAFF.

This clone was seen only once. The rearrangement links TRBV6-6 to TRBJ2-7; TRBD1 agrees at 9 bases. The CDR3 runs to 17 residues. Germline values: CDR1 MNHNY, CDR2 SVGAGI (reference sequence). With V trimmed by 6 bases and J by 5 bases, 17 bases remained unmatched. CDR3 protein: CASSRQGDRDWEDEQYF. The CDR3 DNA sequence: TGTGCCAGCAGCCGACAGGGGGACCGAGACTGGGAAGACGAGCAGTACTTC.

The CDR3: CASSLGGTGTLDTQYF. The CDR3 DNA sequence: TGCGCCAGCAGCTTGGGTGGGACAGGGACTTTAGATACGCAGTATTTT. The chain is built from TRBV5-1 and TRBJ2-3; 9 bases are shared with TRBD1. The ends lost 0 bases at V and 5 bases at J; junction bases unmatched: 7. The CDR3 has 16 amino acids. CDR1 SGHRS and CDR2 YFSETQ come from the germline V gene.

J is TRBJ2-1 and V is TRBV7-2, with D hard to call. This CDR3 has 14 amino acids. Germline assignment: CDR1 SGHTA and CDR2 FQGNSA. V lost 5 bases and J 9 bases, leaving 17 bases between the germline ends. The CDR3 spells CASSLLVIWPEQFF. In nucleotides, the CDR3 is TGTGCCAGCAGCCTCCTAGTCATTTGGCCTGAGCAGTTCTTC. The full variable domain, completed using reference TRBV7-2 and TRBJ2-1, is GAGVSQSPSNKVTEKGKDVELRCDPISGHTALYWYRQSLGQGLEFLIYFQGNSAPDKSGLPSDRFSAERTGGSVSTLTIQRTQQEDSAVYLCASSLLVIWPEQFFGPGTRLTVL.

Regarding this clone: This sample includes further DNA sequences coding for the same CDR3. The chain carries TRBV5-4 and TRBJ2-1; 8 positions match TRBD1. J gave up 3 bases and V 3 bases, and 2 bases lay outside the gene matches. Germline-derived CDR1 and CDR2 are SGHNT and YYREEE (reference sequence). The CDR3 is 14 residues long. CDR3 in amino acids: CASSSGQGYNEQFF. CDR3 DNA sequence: TGTGCCAGCAGCTCCGGACAGGGCTACAATGAGCAGTTCTTC. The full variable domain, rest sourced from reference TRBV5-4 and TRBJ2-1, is ETGVTQSPTHLIKTRGQQVTLRCSSQSGHNTVSWYQQALGQGPQFIFQYYREEENGRGNFPPRFSGLQFPNYSSELNVNALELDDSALYLCASSSGQGYNEQFFGPGTRLTVL.

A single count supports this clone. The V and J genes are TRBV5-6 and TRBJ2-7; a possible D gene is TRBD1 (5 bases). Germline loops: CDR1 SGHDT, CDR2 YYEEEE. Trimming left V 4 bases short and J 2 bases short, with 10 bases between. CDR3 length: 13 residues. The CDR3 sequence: CASSPQGTYEQYF. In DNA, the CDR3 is TGTGCCAGCAGCCCCCAGGGAACCTACGAGCAGTACTTC.

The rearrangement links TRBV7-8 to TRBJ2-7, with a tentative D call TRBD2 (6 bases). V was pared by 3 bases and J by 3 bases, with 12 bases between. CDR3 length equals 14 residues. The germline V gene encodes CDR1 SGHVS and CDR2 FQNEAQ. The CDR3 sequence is CASSFSGSSYEQYF. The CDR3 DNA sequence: TGTGCCAGCAGCTTCAGCGGGTCTAGCTACGAGCAGTACTTC.

The CDR3 nucleotides read TGCGCCAGCAGCGTGGGACAGGGGTACACTGAAGCTTTCTTT. It translates to CASSVGQGYTEAFF. The V call is TRBV5-1, the J call TRBJ1-1, with 10 positions matching TRBD1. Germline V CDR1 and CDR2: SGHRS, YFSETQ. The CDR3 extends over 14 amino acids. V gave up 4 bases and J gave up 3 bases; unmatched junction bases: 3.

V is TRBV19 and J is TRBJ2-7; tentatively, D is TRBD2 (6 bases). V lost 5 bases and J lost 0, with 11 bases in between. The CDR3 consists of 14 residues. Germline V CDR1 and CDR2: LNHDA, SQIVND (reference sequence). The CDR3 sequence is CASSPRRDSYEQYF. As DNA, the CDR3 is TGTGCCAGTAGTCCGAGGAGGGACTCCTACGAGCAGTACTTC. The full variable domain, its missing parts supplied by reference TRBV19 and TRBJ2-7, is DGGITQSPKYLFRKEGQNVTLSCEQNLNHDAMYWYRQDPGQGLRLIYYSQIVNDFQKGDIAEGYSVSREKKESFPLTVTSAQKNPTAFYLCASSPRRDSYEQYFGPGTRLTVT.

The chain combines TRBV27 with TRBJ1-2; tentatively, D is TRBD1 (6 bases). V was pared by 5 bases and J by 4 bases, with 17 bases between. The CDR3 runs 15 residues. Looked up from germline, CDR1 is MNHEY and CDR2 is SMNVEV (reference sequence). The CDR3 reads CASSPNRAQAYGYTF. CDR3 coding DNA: TGTGCCAGCAGTCCGAACAGGGCTCAGGCCTATGGCTACACCTTC.

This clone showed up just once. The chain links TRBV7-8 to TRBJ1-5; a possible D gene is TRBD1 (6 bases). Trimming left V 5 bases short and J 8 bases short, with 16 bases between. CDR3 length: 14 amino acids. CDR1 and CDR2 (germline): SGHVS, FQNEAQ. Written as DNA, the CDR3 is TGTGCCAGCAGCCCGAATGGACAGCTTGAGCCCCAGCATTTT. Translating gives CASSPNGQLEPQHF.

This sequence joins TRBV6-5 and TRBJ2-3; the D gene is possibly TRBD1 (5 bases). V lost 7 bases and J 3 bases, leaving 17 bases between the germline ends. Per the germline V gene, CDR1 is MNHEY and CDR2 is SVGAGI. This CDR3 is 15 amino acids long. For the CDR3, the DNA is TGTGCCAGCACCGACGCGGCAGGGAATACAGATACGCAGTATTTT. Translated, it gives CASTDAAGNTDTQYF.

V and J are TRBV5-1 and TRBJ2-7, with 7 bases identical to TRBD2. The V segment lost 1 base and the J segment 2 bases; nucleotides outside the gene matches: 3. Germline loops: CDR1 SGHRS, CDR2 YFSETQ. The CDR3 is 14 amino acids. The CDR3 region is CASSLREGPYEQYF. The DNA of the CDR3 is TGCGCCAGCAGCTTGAGGGAGGGGCCCTACGAGCAGTACTTC.

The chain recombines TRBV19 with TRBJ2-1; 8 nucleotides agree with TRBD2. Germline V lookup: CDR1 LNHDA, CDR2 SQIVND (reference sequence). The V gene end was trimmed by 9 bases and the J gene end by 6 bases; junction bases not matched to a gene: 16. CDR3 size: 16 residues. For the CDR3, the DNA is TGTGCCAGCCCCCCCTTGTGGGGACTAGAGCTCAATGAGCAGTTCTTC. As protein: CASPPLWGLELNEQFF.

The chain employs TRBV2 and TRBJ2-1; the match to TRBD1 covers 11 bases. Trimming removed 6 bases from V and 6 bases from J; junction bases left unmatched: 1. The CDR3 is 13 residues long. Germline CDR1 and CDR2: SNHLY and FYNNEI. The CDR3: CASSGQGANEQFF. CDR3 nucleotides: TGTGCCAGCAGCGGACAGGGGGCCAATGAGCAGTTCTTC. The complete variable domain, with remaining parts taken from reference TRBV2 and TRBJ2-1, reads EPEVTQTPSHQVTQMGQEVILRCVPISNHLYFYWYRQILGQKVEFLVSFYNNEISEKSEIFDDQFSVERPDGSNFTLKIRSTKLEDSAMYFCASSGQGANEQFFGPGTRLTVL.

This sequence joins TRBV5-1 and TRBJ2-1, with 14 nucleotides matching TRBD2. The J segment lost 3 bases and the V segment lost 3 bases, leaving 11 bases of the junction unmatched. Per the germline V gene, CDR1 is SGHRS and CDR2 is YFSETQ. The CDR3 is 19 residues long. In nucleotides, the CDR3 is TGCGCCAGCAGCTGGGCCGGGACTAGCGGGGGACCTAACTACAATGAGCAGTTCTTC. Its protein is CASSWAGTSGGPNYNEQFF.

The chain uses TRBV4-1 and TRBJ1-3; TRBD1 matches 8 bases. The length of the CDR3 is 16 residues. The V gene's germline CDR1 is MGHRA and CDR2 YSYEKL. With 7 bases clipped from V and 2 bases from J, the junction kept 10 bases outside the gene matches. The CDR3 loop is CASTIGTGAAGNTIYF. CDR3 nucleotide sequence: TGCGCCAGCACGATCGGGACAGGAGCCGCTGGAAACACCATATATTTT.

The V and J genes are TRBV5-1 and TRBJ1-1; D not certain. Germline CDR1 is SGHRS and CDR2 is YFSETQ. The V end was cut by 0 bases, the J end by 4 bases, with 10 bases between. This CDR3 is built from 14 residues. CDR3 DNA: TGCGCCAGCAGCTTGGCCCGGGGAGGCACTGAAGCTTTCTTT. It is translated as CASSLARGGTEAFF.

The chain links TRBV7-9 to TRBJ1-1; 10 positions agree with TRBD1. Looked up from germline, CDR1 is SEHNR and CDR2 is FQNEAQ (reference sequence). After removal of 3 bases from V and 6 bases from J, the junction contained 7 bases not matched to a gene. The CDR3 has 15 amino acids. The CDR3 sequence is CASSLSRQGAPEAFF. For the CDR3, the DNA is TGTGCCAGCAGCTTGTCCCGACAGGGGGCCCCTGAAGCTTTCTTT.